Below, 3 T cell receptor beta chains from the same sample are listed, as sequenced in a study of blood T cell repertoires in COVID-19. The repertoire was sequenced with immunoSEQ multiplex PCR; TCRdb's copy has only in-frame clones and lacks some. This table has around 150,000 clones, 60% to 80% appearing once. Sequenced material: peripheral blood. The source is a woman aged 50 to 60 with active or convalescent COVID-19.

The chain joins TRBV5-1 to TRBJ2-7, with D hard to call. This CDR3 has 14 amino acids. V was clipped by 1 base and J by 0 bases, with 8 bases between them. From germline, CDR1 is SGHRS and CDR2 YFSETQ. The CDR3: CASSLQANSYEQYF. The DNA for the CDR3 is TGCGCCAGCAGCTTGCAGGCAAACTCCTACGAGCAGTACTTC. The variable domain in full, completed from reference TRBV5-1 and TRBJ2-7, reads KAGVTQTPRYLIKTRGQQVTLSCSPISGHRSVSWYQQTPGQGLQFLFEYFSETQRNKGNFPGRFSGRQFSNSRSEMNVSTLELGDSALYLCASSLQANSYEQYFGPGTRLTVT.

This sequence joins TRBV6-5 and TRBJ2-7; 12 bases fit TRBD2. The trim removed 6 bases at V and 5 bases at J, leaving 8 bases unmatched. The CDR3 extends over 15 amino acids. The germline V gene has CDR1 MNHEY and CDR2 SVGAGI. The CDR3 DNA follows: TGTGCCAGCAGCAAGACTAGCGGGAGTATCGACGAGCAGTACTTC. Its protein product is CASSKTSGSIDEQYF.

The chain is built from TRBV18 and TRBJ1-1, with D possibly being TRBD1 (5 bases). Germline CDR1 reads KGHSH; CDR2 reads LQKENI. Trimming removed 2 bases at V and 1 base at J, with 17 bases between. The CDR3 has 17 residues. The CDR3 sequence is CASSPAETGGENTEAFF. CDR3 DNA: TGTGCCAGCTCACCAGCGGAGACGGGGGGAGAGAACACTGAAGCTTTCTTT.